Listed here are 17 T cell receptor beta chains from one sample, sequenced in a study of CD8 T cells in ankylosing spondylitis. Whole-study results and caveats: About 8 highly homologous variants formed a TCR beta motif that appeared characteristic of ankylosing spondylitis blood.

TCRdb re-analysed the 5' RACE reads in MiXCR, keeping a single row per CDR3 protein. Of about 800,000 distinct CDR3 sequences listed, roughly 10% are singletons. Antigens for these TCRs are unknown. Sequences were obtained from blood, either unsorted or a sorted T cell fraction (not recorded which). Receptor source: a male donor with ankylosing spondylitis.

Points on this clonotype: The germline gene is not matched at one end of the junction; a read error may be the cause. The chain joins TRBV7-7 to TRBJ2-1, with D perhaps TRBD2 (6 bases). Germline V CDR1 and CDR2: SSHAT, FNYEAQ (reference sequence). The CDR3 runs 15 residues. CDR3 nucleotide sequence: TGTGCTAGCAGTTTGGGACTGCCCTCCTACAATGAGCAGTTCTTC. Translating it yields CASSLGLPSYNEQFF.

This clonotype was seen at least ten times. This chain uses TRBV7-2 with TRBJ1-5; D is ambiguous. The V end lost 6 bases, the J end lost 4 bases, and 13 bases lay between the germline ends. Per germline, CDR1 SGHTA and CDR2 FQGNSA. This CDR3 spans 14 amino acids. The CDR3 DNA follows: TGTGCCAGCAGTCCCCGGGCCGGAAATCAGCCCCAGCATTTT. Translated, it gives CASSPRAGNQPQHF.

Ten or more counts support this clonotype. The chain is built from TRBV4-1 and TRBJ2-1, with D unclear. V lost 3 bases and J lost 5, with 2 bases in between. The V gene's germline CDR1 is MGHRA and CDR2 YSYEKL. This CDR3 contains 11 residues. CDR3: CASSHNNEQFF. The CDR3 nucleotides read TGCGCCAGCAGCCACAACAATGAGCAGTTCTTC.

The rearrangement uses TRBV28 and TRBJ2-7; no clear D. The V end was cut by 4 bases, the J end by 0 bases, with 19 bases between. CDR1 and CDR2 (germline): MDHEN, SYDVKM. The CDR3 loop spans 17 amino acids. As DNA, the CDR3 is TGTGCCAGCAGTTCCGCCTCCAGCCGAACCCCCTCCTACGAGCAGTACTTC. Protein: CASSSASSRTPSYEQYF.

V gene TRBV7-2 combines with J gene TRBJ2-6; tentatively, D is TRBD2 (6 bases). Germline assignment: CDR1 SGHTA and CDR2 FQGNSA. The CDR3 consists of 15 residues. V lost 3 bases and J lost 6, with 12 bases in between. The CDR3: CASSLGRREANVLTF. As DNA, the CDR3 is TGTGCCAGCAGCTTGGGCAGGCGGGAGGCCAACGTCCTGACTTTC.

This clonotype has a count of ten or more. The chain employs TRBV29-1 and TRBJ2-1; TRBD2 agrees at 11 bases. Germline CDR1 and CDR2: SQVTM and ANQGSEA. V gave up 7 bases and J gave up 2 bases; unmatched junction bases: 4. This CDR3 region has 14 residues. CDR3 in DNA: TGCAGCGGACAGGGACTAGCGGCCTACAATGAGCAGTTCTTC. Translation gives CSGQGLAAYNEQFF.

This clonotype was seen many times. The V gene is TRBV18, the J gene TRBJ2-7, with 9 bases identical to TRBD1. The CDR3 is made up of 16 amino acids. Germline V gene lookup returns CDR1 KGHSH and CDR2 LQKENI. Losses at the gene ends were 3 bases for V and 6 bases for J; bases not matched to a gene: 12. The CDR3 protein is CASSPVRDRDQGEQYF. For the CDR3, the DNA is TGTGCCAGCTCACCTGTCCGGGACAGGGATCAGGGCGAGCAGTACTTC.

The V gene is TRBV28, the J gene TRBJ2-3; 10 nucleotides agree with TRBD1. After removal of 7 bases from V and 0 bases from J, the junction contained 7 bases not matched to a gene. This CDR3 region has 16 residues. Germline CDR1 reads MDHEN; CDR2 reads SYDVKM. The CDR3 DNA reads TGTGCCAGCATCCCGGGACAGGGGATTAGCACAGATACGCAGTATTTT. It is translated as CASIPGQGISTDTQYF.

In this sample, this clonotype turned up many times. V gene TRBV29-1 combines with J gene TRBJ2-1, with D unresolved. V lost 4 bases, J lost 3 bases, and 10 bases lay in between. Germline loops: CDR1 SQVTM, CDR2 ANQGSEA. The CDR3 is 13 amino acids. This CDR3 reads CSVAGRNYNEQFF. The CDR3 region has the DNA TGCAGCGTTGCCGGCAGGAACTACAATGAGCAGTTCTTC.

Only a few counts were recorded for this clonotype. The chain's CDR3 is CASSPDPVSYNEQFF. DNA for the CDR3: TGCGCCAGCAGCCCGGACCCCGTCTCCTACAATGAGCAGTTCTTC. J is TRBJ2-1 and V is TRBV5-1; D call uncertain. V lost 4 bases to trimming and J lost 0 bases, with 11 bases between them. CDR3 length equals 15 residues. In germline, CDR1 is SGHRS, CDR2 YFSETQ.

This clonotype was found a few times. The J gene is TRBJ2-6, the V gene TRBV5-1, with D perhaps assigned TRBD1 or TRBD2 (5 bases each). V lost 3 bases to trimming and J lost 0 bases, with 13 bases between them. CDR3 length: 17 amino acids. Germline-derived CDR1 and CDR2 are SGHRS and YFSETQ. The CDR3 here is CASSYEAGTSGANVLTF. The CDR3 coding sequence is TGCGCCAGCAGCTACGAAGCCGGGACCTCTGGGGCCAACGTCCTGACTTTC.

This clonotype was seen a handful of times. The rearrangement uses TRBV4-2 and TRBJ2-5; D is ambiguous. Between the trimmed V and J ends, which lost 7 bases and 4 bases, there was a span of 13 bases. Germline V gene sequence: CDR1 LGHNA, CDR2 YNFKEQ. The CDR3 consists of 13 residues. CDR3 nucleotides: TGTGCCAGCAATAGGCTAGTGGGAGAGACCCAGTACTTC. It is translated as CASNRLVGETQYF.

This rearrangement joins TRBV28 to TRBJ2-3, with 11 nucleotides matching TRBD2. The trim removed 2 bases at V and 4 bases at J, leaving 8 bases unmatched. The CDR3 is 17 residues long. CDR1 and CDR2 (germline): MDHEN, SYDVKM. CDR3 sequence reads: CASSLGTTSGSADTQYF. The CDR3, as DNA: TGTGCCAGCAGTTTAGGGACAACTAGCGGGAGTGCAGATACGCAGTATTTT.

The chain uses TRBV2 and TRBJ2-5, with no clear D. The CDR3 has 13 residues. Trimming stripped 5 bases from V and 1 base from J, with 8 bases between. Germline values: CDR1 SNHLY, CDR2 FYNNEI. The CDR3 spells CASSPEAQETQYF. In DNA form, the CDR3 reads TGTGCCAGCAGTCCAGAGGCCCAAGAGACCCAGTACTTC. The whole variable domain, filled in from reference TRBV2 and TRBJ2-5, reads EPEVTQTPSHQVTQMGQEVILRCVPISNHLYFYWYRQILGQKVEFLVSFYNNEISEKSEIFDDQFSVERPDGSNFTLKIRSTKLEDSAMYFCASSPEAQETQYFGPGTRLLVL.

This chain uses TRBV5-1 with TRBJ2-1; no clear D. V was shortened by 3 bases and J by 5 bases, with 12 bases between the two germline ends. This CDR3 is built from 14 residues. Germline V gives CDR1 SGHRS, CDR2 YFSETQ. DNA for the CDR3: TGCGCCAGCAGCTGGCCGACCGGTAACAATGAGCAGTTCTTC. Its translation: CASSWPTGNNEQFF.

Concerning this clonotype: A read error is possible here, since a much larger clone lies one base away. The CDR3 DNA follows: TGCGCCAGCAGTACGTCCGTACCTAACTACGAGCAGTACTTC. Amino acid sequence: CASSTSVPNYEQYF. The genes are TRBV5-1 and TRBJ2-7; no reliable D call. Germline V gene data show CDR1 as SGHRS and CDR2 as YFSETQ. V was clipped by 5 bases and J by 3 bases, with 15 bases between them. The length of the CDR3 is 14 residues. Using reference TRBV5-1 and TRBJ2-7 for the parts outside the CDR3, the full variable domain is KAGVTQTPRYLIKTRGQQVTLSCSPISGHRSVSWYQQTPGQGLQFLFEYFSETQRNKGNFPGRFSGRQFSNSRSEMNVSTLELGDSALYLCASSTSVPNYEQYFGPGTRLTVT.

A few counts support this clonotype. The chain recombines TRBV5-1 with TRBJ2-5; no clear D gene. Germline CDR1 reads SGHRS; CDR2 reads YFSETQ. The germline V and J ends were trimmed by 0 bases and 10 bases, with 10 bases remaining between them. The CDR3 loop spans 12 amino acids. CDR3 nucleotides: TGCGCCAGCAGCTTGGCCGGAGCAATCCAGTACTTC. Translating it yields CASSLAGAIQYF.